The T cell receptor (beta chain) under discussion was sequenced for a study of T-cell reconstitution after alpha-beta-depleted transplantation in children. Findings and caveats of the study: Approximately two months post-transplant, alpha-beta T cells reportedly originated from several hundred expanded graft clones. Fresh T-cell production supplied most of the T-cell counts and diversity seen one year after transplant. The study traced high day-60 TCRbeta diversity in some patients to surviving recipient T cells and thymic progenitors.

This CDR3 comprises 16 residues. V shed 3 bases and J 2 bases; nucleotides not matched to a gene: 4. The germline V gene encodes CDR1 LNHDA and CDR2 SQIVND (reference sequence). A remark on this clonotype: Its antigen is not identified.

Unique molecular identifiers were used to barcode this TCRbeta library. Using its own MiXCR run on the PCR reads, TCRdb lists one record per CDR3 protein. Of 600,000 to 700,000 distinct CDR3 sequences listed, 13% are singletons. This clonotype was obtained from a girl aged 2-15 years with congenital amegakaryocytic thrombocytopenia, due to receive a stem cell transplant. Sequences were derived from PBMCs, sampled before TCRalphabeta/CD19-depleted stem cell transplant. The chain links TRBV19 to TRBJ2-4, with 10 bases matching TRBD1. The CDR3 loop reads CASSMGQGMTKNIQYF. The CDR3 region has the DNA TGTGCCAGTAGTATGGGACAGGGGATGACCAAAAACATTCAGTACTTC.